A single sample gave rise to the 12 T cell receptor beta chains below, sequenced in a study of blood T cells in healthy people across ages. Sample-barcoded 5' priming and a J-beta primer mix drove a second PCR of about 7 to 12 cycles. TCRdb reprocessed the 5' RACE reads via MiXCR and lists one record per CDR3 protein. This sample carries about a million distinct CDR3 sequences, roughly 48% of them seen once, and the ten largest clones take around 15%. What was sequenced was blood. Receptor source: a man aged 25 to 40 in good health.

The chain couples TRBV29-1 to TRBJ2-5; D tentatively fits TRBD1 or TRBD2 (7 bases each). The CDR3 totals 16 residues. Trimming took off 6 bases at V and 1 base at J, with 21 bases between the two ends. CDR1 and CDR2 from the germline V gene are SQVTM and ANQGSEA. CDR3 in DNA: TGCAGCGTCCCTAGGGGGCCTAGCGGAACCCAAGAGACCCAGTACTTC. Its translation is CSVPRGPSGTQETQYF.

V gene TRBV20-1 combines with J gene TRBJ1-5; D possibly corresponds to TRBD1 (5 bases). Germline CDR1 is DFQATT and CDR2 is SNEGSKA (reference sequence). The CDR3 is made up of 18 amino acids. V was clipped by 1 base and J by 2 bases, with 21 bases between them. This CDR3 reads CSARGPLWGLWGNQPQHF. For the CDR3, the DNA is TGCAGTGCTAGAGGACCCCTCTGGGGCCTATGGGGCAATCAGCCCCAGCATTTT.

There are a few counts of this clonotype. The rearrangement links TRBV6-1 to TRBJ1-4, with 9 bases lining up with TRBD1. V lost 4 bases to trimming and J lost 11 bases; unmatched junction nucleotides: 5. The length of the CDR3 is 13 residues. Germline-derived CDR1 and CDR2 are MNHNS and SASEGT. CDR3 loop: CASSARDRDKLFF. The CDR3 DNA reads as TGTGCCAGCAGTGCCCGGGACAGGGATAAACTGTTTTTT.

The CDR3 is CASSLQGAEDTQYF. The CDR3, as DNA: TGCGCCAGCAGCTTACAGGGGGCGGAGGATACGCAGTATTTT. The V gene is TRBV5-1, the J gene TRBJ2-3, with TRBD1 matching over 9 bases. V was pared by 2 bases and J by 6 bases, with 4 bases of the junction left unmatched. CDR3 length: 14 amino acids. Germline lookup yields CDR1 SGHRS and CDR2 YFSETQ. The full variable domain, rest sourced from reference TRBV5-1 and TRBJ2-3, is KAGVTQTPRYLIKTRGQQVTLSCSPISGHRSVSWYQQTPGQGLQFLFEYFSETQRNKGNFPGRFSGRQFSNSRSEMNVSTLELGDSALYLCASSLQGAEDTQYFGPGTRLTVL.

The chain couples TRBV21-1 to TRBJ2-2. TRBV21-1 is noted as a pseudogene. The CDR3 loop spans 11 amino acids. CDR3 protein: CACPATGELFF. The CDR3 DNA is TGTGCCTGCCCTGCGACCGGGGAGCTGTTTTTT.

CDR3 bases: TGCAGCGCCTCTCGGAGCTCTGGGGCCAACGTCCTGACTTTC. Its protein product is CSASRSSGANVLTF. The gene calls are TRBV29-1 and TRBJ2-6; no definite D call. The CDR3 contains 14 residues. V lost 7 bases to trimming and J lost 0 bases, with 10 bases between them. In germline, CDR1 is SQVTM, CDR2 ANQGSEA.

The gene calls are TRBV9 and TRBJ2-3; D is unresolved. V lost 3 bases and J 1 base, leaving 12 bases between the germline ends. The CDR3 consists of 15 residues. Germline CDR1 and CDR2: SGDLS and YYNGEE. CDR3 loop: CASSATELRTDTQYF. CDR3 sequence (DNA): TGTGCCAGCAGCGCCACAGAACTCCGCACAGATACGCAGTATTTT.

The chain is built from TRBV7-2 and TRBJ1-1; tentative D call: TRBD1 (5 bases). The CDR3 contains 14 residues. Germline V lookup: CDR1 SGHTA, CDR2 FQGNSA. V lost 1 base, J lost 5 bases, and 11 bases lay in between. The CDR3 region has the DNA TGTGCCAGCAGCTTAGTGAGGGAGGGGACTGAAGCTTTCTTT. This encodes CASSLVREGTEAFF.

This clonotype was detected only a few times. The germline gene is not matched at one end of the junction; a read error may be the cause. The chain recombines TRBV12-3 or TRBV12-4 with TRBJ1-4; D is unresolved. There are 14 residues in the CDR3. Here the CDR3 DNA reads TGTGCCAGTAGTTATCGCGCCCCAAATGAAAAACTGTTTTTT. Translation gives CASSYRAPNEKLFF.

There are a few counts of this clonotype. The genes are TRBV7-8 and TRBJ2-5; D gene uncertain. The DNA end is a closer match to TRBJ2-7, so the J assignment may be wrong. CDR3 length equals 12 residues. The germline V gene has CDR1 SGHVS and CDR2 FQNEAQ. CDR3 protein: CASSLYRNEQYF. CDR3 coding DNA: TGTGCCAGCAGCTTATATAGGAACGAGCAGTACTTC.

This clonotype was counted between two and nine times. The V gene is TRBV6-2 or TRBV6-3, the J gene TRBJ2-4; D ambiguous. Judging by the DNA end, TRBJ2-7 fits better; the J call may be wrong. This CDR3 has 12 amino acids. Germline CDR1 MNHEY, CDR2 SVGEGT. CDR3 loop: CASNQQRYEQYF. The DNA of the CDR3 is TGTGCCAGCAACCAACAACGATACGAGCAGTACTTC.

The chain has TRBV5-1 and TRBJ2-3; TRBD2 aligns across 12 bases. Germline V lookup: CDR1 SGHRS, CDR2 YFSETQ. Trimming took 0 bases from V and 6 from J; bases not matched to a gene: 5. The CDR3 is made up of 16 amino acids. The CDR3: CASSLGTSGDADTQYF. The CDR3 DNA sequence: TGCGCCAGCAGCTTGGGGACTAGCGGGGACGCTGATACGCAGTATTTT.